This TCR beta chain was found in a study of blood T cell repertoires in COVID-19. The CDR3 is 15 residues long. Trimming stripped 0 bases from V and 7 bases from J, with 12 bases between. Germline lookup yields CDR1 ENHRY and CDR2 SYGVKD. Authors' analysis steps: The authors estimated nucleated cell counts from reference gene primer amplification. Assay used: immunoSEQ multiplex PCR; TCRdb lists only in-frame clones, some missing. V and J calls and clone size follow that table, whereas D and trimming were derived from the DNA. The sample shows about 230,000 clones, approximately 80% of them seen only once.

The source of this sequence is a woman aged 45-60 years with acute or convalescent COVID-19. This sequence joins TRBV10-3 and TRBJ2-2, with D perhaps TRBD2 (5 bases). Sequenced sample: peripheral blood. The CDR3 region is CAISESGREGGELFF. The CDR3 DNA reads as TGTGCCATCAGTGAGTCCGGCCGCGAGGGCGGGGAGCTGTTTTTT.